Reported below is one T cell receptor beta chain. Sequencing was limited to surgery cases with top T cell transcript signatures in brain tissue. These data belong to a study of brain T cells in children with intractable seizures. Profiled with immunoSEQ multiplex PCR; TCRdb holds only in-frame clones, not every one. The repertoire holds some 41,000 clones, with around 90% as singletons. V was pared by 3 bases and J by 2 bases, with 14 bases between. The CDR3 extends over 17 amino acids. Germline V CDR1 and CDR2: MGHRA, YSYEKL. The chain carries TRBV4-1 and TRBJ1-6; tentatively, D is TRBD1 (6 bases). This TCR came from a girl aged 2 to 10 with tuberous sclerosis and intractable seizures. The material was peripheral blood, obtained at surgery. The CDR3 sequence: CASSHTGSSTYNSPLHF. Here the CDR3 DNA reads TGCGCCAGCAGCCACACAGGGAGTAGTACCTATAATTCACCCCTCCACTTT.